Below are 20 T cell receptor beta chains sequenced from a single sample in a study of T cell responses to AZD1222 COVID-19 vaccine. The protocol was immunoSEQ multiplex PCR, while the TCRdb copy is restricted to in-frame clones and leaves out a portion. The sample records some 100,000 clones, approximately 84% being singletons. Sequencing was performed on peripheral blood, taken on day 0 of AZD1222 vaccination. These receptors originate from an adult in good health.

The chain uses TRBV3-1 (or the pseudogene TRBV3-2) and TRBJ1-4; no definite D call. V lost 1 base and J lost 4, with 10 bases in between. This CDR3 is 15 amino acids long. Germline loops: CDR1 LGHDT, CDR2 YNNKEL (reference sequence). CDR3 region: CASSQGGGYNEKLFF. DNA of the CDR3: TGTGCCAGCAGCCAAGGGGGAGGATATAATGAAAAACTGTTTTTT.

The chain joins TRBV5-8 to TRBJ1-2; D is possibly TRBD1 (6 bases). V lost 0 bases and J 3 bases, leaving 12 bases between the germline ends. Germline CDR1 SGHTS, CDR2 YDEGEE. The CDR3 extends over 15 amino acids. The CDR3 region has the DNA TGTGCCAGCAGCTTGGTGGGGGGGCGCGACTATGGCTACACCTTC. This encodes CASSLVGGRDYGYTF.

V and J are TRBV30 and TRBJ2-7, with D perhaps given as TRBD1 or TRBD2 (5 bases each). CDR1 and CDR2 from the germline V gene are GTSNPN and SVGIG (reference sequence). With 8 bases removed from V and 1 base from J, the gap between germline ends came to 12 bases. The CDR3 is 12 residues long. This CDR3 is CARRGSSYEQYF. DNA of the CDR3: TGTGCCCGCCGGGGCAGTTCCTACGAGCAGTACTTC.

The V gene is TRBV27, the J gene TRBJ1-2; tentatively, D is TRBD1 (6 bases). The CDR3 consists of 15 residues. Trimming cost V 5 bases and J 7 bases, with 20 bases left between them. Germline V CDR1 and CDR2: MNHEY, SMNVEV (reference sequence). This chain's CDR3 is CASSKLGGGLGGYTF. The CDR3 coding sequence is TGTGCCAGCAGTAAACTCGGGGGGGGCCTCGGTGGCTACACCTTC.

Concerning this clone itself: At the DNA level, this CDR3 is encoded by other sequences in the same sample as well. The CDR3 DNA follows: TGCGCCAGCAGCCCCGGACAGGGATTGAACACTGAAGCTTTCTTT. It is translated as CASSPGQGLNTEAFF. V is TRBV5-1 and J is TRBJ1-1; 8 bases align to TRBD1. Germline V gene data show CDR1 as SGHRS and CDR2 as YFSETQ. The length of the CDR3 is 15 residues. Unmatched junction bases numbered 5, after V lost 4 bases and J lost 0 bases.

In nucleotides, the CDR3 is TGCGCCAGCAGCTTGGGGACCTATGGCTACACCTTC. Its translation: CASSLGTYGYTF. J is TRBJ1-2 and V is TRBV5-1; D not resolved. Germline V gene lookup returns CDR1 SGHRS and CDR2 YFSETQ. Trimming left V 0 bases short and J 4 bases short, with 4 bases between. The CDR3 consists of 12 residues.

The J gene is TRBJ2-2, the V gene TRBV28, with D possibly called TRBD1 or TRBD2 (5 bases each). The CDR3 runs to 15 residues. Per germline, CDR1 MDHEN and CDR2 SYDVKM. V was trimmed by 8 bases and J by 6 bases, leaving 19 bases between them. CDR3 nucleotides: TGTGCCAGCGAGGGAGAAAGTCGAGGGGCCGGGGAGCTGTTTTTT. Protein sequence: CASEGESRGAGELFF.

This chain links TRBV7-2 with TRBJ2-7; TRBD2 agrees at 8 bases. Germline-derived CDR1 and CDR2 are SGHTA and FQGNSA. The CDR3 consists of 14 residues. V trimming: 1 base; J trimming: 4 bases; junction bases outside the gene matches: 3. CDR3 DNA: TGTGCCAGCAGCTTAGTTACGGGAGGGTACGAGCAGTACTTC. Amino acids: CASSLVTGGYEQYF.

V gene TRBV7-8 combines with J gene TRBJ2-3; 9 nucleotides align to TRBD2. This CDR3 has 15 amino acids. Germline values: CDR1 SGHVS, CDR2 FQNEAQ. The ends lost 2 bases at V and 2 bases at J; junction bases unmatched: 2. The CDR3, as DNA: TGTGCCAGCAGCTTACTAGCGGGGTTCACAGATACGCAGTATTTT. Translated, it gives CASSLLAGFTDTQYF.

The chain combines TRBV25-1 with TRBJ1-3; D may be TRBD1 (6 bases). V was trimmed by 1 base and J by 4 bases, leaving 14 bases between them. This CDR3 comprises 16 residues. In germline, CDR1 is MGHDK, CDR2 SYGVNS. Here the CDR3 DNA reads TGTGCCAGCAGTGAATTCGTCGGGGGCGCAGGAAACACCATATATTTT. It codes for CASSEFVGGAGNTIYF.

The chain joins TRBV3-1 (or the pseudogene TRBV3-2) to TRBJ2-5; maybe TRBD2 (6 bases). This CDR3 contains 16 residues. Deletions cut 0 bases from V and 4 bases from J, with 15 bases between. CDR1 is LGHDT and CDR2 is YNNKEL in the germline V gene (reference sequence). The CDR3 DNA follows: TGTGCCAGCAGCCAAGATCTCCGGGGAGGAGGAGAGACCCAGTACTTC. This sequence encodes CASSQDLRGGGETQYF.

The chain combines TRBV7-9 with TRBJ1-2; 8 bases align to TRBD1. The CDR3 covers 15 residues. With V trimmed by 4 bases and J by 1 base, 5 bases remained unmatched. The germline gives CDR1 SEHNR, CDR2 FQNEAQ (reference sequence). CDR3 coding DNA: TGTGCCAGCAGCTCCACAGGGGGATTTAACTATGGCTACACCTTC. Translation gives CASSSTGGFNYGYTF. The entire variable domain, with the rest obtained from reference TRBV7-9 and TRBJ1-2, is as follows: DTGVSQNPRHKITKRGQNVTFRCDPISEHNRLYWYRQTLGQGPEFLTYFQNEAQLEKSRLLSDRFSAERPKGSFSTLEIQRTEQGDSAMYLCASSSTGGFNYGYTFGSGTRLTVV.

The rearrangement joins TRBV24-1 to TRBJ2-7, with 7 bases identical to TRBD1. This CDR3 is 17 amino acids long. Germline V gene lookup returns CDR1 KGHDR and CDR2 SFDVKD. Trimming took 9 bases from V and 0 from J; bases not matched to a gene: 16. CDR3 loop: CATSSPVDRPRSYEQYF. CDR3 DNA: TGTGCCACCTCTAGCCCTGTGGACAGGCCTCGCTCCTACGAGCAGTACTTC.

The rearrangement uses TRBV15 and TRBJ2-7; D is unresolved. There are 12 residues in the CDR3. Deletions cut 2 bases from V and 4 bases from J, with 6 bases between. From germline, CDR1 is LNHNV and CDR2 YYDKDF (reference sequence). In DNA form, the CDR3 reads TGTGCCACCAGCAGAAGCCATTACGAGCAGTACTTC. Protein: CATSRSHYEQYF.

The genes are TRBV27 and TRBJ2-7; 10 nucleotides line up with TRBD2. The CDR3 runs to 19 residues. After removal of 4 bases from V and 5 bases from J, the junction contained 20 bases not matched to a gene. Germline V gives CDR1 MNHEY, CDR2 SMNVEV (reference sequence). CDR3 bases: TGTGCCAGCAGTTCCCCTCAATCACCTAGCGGGAGTAGGAGGAACGAGCAGTACTTC. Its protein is CASSSPQSPSGSRRNEQYF.

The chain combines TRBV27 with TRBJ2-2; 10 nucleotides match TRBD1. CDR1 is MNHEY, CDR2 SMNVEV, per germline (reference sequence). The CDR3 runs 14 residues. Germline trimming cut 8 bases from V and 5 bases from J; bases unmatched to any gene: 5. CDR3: CASGTGVYTGELFF. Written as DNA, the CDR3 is TGTGCCAGCGGGACAGGGGTATATACCGGGGAGCTGTTTTTT.

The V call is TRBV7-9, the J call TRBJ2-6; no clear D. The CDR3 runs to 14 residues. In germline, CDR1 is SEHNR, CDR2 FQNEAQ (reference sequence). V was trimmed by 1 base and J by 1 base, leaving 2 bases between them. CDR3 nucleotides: TGTGCCAGCAGCTTAGATTCTGGGGCCAACGTCCTGACTTTC. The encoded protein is CASSLDSGANVLTF.

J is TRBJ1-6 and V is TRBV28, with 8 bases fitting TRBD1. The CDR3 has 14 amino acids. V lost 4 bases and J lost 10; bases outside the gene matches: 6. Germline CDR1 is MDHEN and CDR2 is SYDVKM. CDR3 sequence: CASSSGQVESPLHF. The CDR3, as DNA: TGTGCCAGCAGTTCGGGACAGGTGGAGTCACCCCTCCACTTT.

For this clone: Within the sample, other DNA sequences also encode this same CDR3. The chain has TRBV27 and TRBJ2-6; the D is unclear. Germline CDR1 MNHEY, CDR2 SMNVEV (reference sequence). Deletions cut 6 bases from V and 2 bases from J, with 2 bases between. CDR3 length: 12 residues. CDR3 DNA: TGTGCCAGCAGAACTGGGGCCAACGTCCTGACTTTC. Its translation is CASRTGANVLTF.

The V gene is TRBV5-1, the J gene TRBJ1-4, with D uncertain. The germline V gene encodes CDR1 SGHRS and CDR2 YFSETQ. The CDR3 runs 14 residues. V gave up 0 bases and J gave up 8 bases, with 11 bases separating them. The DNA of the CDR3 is TGCGCCAGCAGCTTGGCCCGGGAGGACGAAAAACTGTTTTTT. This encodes CASSLAREDEKLFF. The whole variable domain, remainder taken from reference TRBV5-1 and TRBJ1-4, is KAGVTQTPRYLIKTRGQQVTLSCSPISGHRSVSWYQQTPGQGLQFLFEYFSETQRNKGNFPGRFSGRQFSNSRSEMNVSTLELGDSALYLCASSLAREDEKLFFGSGTQLSVL.